What follows are 7 T cell receptor beta chains derived from one specimen sequenced in a study of CD8 T cells in Susac syndrome. Roughly 0.5 to 1 ug RNA was reverse transcribed with random hexamers. TCRdb itself ran the immunoSEQ multiplex PCR reads through MiXCR, one entry per CDR3 protein. Here the sample spans approximately 280,000 distinct CDR3 sequences, about 85% being singletons. The source material was CD8+ T cells from PBMCs. These receptors were taken from a human donor with multiple sclerosis.

This clonotype turned up a few times. The chain couples TRBV18 to TRBJ2-7; D might be TRBD1 (6 bases). The germline V and J ends were trimmed by 3 bases and 7 bases, with 13 bases remaining between them. Germline CDR1 is KGHSH and CDR2 is LQKENI. This CDR3 has 13 residues. The CDR3 coding sequence is TGTGCCAGCTCACCGCCGGACAGTTGGGAGCAGTACTTC. Its translation: CASSPPDSWEQYF.

This chain links TRBV30 with TRBJ1-5, with unresolved D. With 3 bases removed from V and 1 base from J, the gap between germline ends came to 10 bases. The CDR3 consists of 14 residues. CDR1 and CDR2 from the germline V gene are GTSNPN and SVGIG (reference sequence). The CDR3 bases are TGTGCCTGGAGGGGGAGGAGAAGCAATCAGCCCCAGCATTTT. It encodes CAWRGRRSNQPQHF.

The V gene is TRBV28, the J gene TRBJ2-4; 8 nucleotides agree with TRBD1. Germline values: CDR1 MDHEN, CDR2 SYDVKM. Losses at the gene ends were 7 bases for V and 5 bases for J; bases not matched to a gene: 13. CDR3 length: 16 residues. CDR3 in DNA: TGTGCCAGCAAACAGCCACAGACAGGGGTAGAAAACATTCAGTACTTC. This sequence encodes CASKQPQTGVENIQYF. Supplemented by reference TRBV28 and TRBJ2-4, the full variable domain reads DVKVTQSSRYLVKRTGEKVFLECVQDMDHENMFWYRQDPGLGLRLIYFSYDVKMKEKGDIPEGYSVSREKKERFSLILESASTNQTSMYLCASKQPQTGVENIQYFGAGTRLSVL.

V gene TRBV11-2 combines with J gene TRBJ2-2; 7 nucleotides match TRBD1. The V gene's germline CDR1 is SGHAT and CDR2 FQNNGV. CDR3 length equals 15 residues. The ends lost 5 bases at V and 4 bases at J; junction bases unmatched: 7. This CDR3 is CASSRGRDSTGELFF. The CDR3 DNA reads as TGTGCCAGCAGCCGGGGCAGGGACAGCACCGGGGAGCTGTTTTTT.

The chain employs TRBV27 and TRBJ1-1, with D possibly TRBD1 on 5 matching bases. The V and J ends lost 0 bases and 3 bases respectively, with 20 bases between them. The CDR3 runs 18 residues. The germline V gene encodes CDR1 MNHEY and CDR2 SMNVEV (reference sequence). CDR3 in amino acids: CASSLSTPGTPGYTEAFF. The CDR3, as DNA: TGTGCCAGCAGTTTATCTACCCCCGGGACCCCGGGGTACACTGAAGCTTTCTTT.

Details on this clonotype: An end of the junction differs from the germline gene, which may be a read error. The rearrangement joins TRBV29-1 to TRBJ2-1, with D unclear. CDR1 is SQVTM, CDR2 ANQGSEA, per germline. This CDR3 is 14 amino acids long. The CDR3 loop is CSVEGLVTYNEQFF. The CDR3 DNA sequence: TGCAGCGTCGAAGGGCTAGTGACCTACAATGAGCAGTTCTTC.

Notes on this clonotype: At one of its ends the junction is not consistent with the germline gene, which may arise from a read error. The chain couples TRBV9 to TRBJ1-1; TRBD1 matches 10 bases. The CDR3 length is 15 residues. Germline CDR1 and CDR2: SGDLS and YYNGEE. The CDR3: CASSVTGTGVTEVFF. CDR3 nucleotide sequence: TGTGCCAGCAGCGTAACTGGGACAGGGGTAACTGAAGTTTTCTTT.